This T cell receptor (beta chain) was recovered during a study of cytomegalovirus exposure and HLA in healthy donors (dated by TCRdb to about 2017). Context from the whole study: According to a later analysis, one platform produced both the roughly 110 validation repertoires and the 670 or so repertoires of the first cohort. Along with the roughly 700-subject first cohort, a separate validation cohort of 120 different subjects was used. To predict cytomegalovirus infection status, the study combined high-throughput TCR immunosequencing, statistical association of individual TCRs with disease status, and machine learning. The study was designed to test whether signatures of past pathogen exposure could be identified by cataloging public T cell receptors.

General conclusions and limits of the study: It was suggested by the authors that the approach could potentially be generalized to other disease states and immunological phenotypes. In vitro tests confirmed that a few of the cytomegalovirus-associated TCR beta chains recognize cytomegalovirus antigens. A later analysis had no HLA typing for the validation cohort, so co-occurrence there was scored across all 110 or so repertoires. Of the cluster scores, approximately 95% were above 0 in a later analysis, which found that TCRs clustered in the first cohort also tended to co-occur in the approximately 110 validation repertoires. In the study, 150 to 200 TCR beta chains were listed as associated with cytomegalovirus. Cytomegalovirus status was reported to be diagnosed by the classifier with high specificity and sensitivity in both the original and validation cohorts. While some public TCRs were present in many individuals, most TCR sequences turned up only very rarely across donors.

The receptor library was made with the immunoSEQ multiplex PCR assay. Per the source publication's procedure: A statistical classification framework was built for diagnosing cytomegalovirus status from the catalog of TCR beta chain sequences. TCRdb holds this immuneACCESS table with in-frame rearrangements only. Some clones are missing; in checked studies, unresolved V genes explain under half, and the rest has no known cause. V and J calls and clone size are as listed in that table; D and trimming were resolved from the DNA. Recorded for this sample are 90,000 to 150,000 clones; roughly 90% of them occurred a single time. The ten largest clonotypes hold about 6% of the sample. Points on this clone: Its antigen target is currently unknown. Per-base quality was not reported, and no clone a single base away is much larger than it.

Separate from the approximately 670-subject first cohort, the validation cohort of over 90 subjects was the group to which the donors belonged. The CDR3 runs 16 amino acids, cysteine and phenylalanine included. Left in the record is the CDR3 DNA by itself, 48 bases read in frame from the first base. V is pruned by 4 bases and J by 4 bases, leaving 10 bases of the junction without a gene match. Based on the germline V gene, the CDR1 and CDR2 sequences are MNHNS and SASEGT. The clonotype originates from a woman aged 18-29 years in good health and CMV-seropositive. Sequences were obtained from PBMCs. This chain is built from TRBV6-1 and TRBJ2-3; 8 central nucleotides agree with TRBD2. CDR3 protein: CASSGPTGGAPDTQYF. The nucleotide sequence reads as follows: TGTGCCAGCAGTGGCCCTACCGGGGGGGCCCCAGATACGCAGTATTTT.